This T cell receptor beta chain was found in a study of T cell changes during pregnancy in multiple sclerosis. Using immunoSEQ multiplex PCR, the repertoire was profiled, and TCRdb retains in-frame clones only, with some absent. The data hold almost 50,000 clones, with 80% to 95% observed a single time. The CDR3 consists of 17 residues. Trimming at V came to 11 bases and at J to 4 bases, leaving 15 bases not matched to a gene. CDR1 is LNHDA and CDR2 is SQIVND in the germline V gene (reference sequence). The genes are TRBV19 and TRBJ1-3; 12 nucleotides align to TRBD1. The sequencing used peripheral blood, collected after pregnancy. This TCR came from a female donor with multiple sclerosis, enrolled in a pregnancy study. In DNA form, the CDR3 reads TGTGCCCGGGGACAGGGGGCGAAAAGGTACGTAGGAAACACCATATATTTT. This sequence encodes CARGQGAKRYVGNTIYF.